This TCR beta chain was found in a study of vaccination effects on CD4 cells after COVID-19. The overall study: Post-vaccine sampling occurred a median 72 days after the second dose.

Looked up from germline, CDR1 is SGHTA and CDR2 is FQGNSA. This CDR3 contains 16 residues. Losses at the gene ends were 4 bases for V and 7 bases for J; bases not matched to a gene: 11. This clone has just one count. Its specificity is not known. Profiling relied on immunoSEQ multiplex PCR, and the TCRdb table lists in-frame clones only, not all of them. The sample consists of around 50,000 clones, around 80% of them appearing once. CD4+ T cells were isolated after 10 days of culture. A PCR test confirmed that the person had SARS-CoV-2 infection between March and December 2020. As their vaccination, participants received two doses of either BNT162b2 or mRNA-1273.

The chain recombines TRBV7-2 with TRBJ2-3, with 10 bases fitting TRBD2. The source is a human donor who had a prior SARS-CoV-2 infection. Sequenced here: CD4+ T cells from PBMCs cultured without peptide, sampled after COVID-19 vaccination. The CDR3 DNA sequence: TGTGCCAGCAGCTCCAAACTAGCGGGGCCCATGAATACGCAGTATTTT. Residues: CASSSKLAGPMNTQYF.